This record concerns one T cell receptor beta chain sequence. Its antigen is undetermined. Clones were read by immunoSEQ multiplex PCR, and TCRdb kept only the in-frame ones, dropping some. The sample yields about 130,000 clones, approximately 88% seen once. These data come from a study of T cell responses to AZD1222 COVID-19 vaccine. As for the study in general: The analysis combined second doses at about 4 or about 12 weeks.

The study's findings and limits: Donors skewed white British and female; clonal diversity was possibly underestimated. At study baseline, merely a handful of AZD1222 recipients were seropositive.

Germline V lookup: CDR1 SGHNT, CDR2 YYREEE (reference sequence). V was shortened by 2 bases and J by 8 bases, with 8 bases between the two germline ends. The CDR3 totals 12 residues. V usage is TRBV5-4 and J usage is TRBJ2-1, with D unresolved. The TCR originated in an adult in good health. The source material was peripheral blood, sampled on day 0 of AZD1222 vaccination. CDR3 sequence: CASSFFIDEQFF. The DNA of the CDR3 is TGTGCCAGCAGCTTCTTCATAGATGAGCAGTTCTTC.